This record covers a single TCR beta chain. This sample is drawn from a study of T cell responses to AZD1222 COVID-19 vaccine. Sequencing used immunoSEQ multiplex PCR; TCRdb keeps in-frame clones, though not all of them. The table has approximately 160,000 clones, approximately 90% seen once. The CDR3 length is 12 residues. From germline, CDR1 is SGHAT and CDR2 FQNNGV. Between the trimmed V and J ends, which lost 0 bases and 5 bases, there was a span of 5 bases. The chain uses TRBV11-2 and TRBJ2-7, with unresolved D. The clonotype originates from an adult in good health. The material was peripheral blood, obtained on day 0 of AZD1222 vaccination. The CDR3 sequence is CASSLDRDEQYF. In DNA, the CDR3 is TGTGCCAGCAGCTTAGATCGGGACGAGCAGTACTTC.